The 14 T cell receptor beta chains reported below all come from one sample, sequenced in a study of blood T cell repertoires in COVID-19. Clones were read by immunoSEQ multiplex PCR, and TCRdb kept only the in-frame ones, dropping some. This table holds hundreds of thousands of clones, about 90% found once. Sequencing was performed on peripheral blood. The receptors originated from a woman between 45 and 60 years old with COVID-19, enrolled during active disease.

Here the CDR3 reads CATSRGIAGEGEKLFF. Here the CDR3 DNA reads TGTGCCACCAGCAGAGGTATAGCGGGGGAAGGTGAAAAACTGTTTTTT. J is TRBJ1-4 and V is TRBV15, with D possibly TRBD1 on 5 matching bases. V was cut by 1 base and J by 7 bases, with 16 bases left in between. CDR1 and CDR2 (germline): LNHNV, YYDKDF (reference sequence). The CDR3 extends over 16 amino acids.

The chain recombines TRBV9 with TRBJ2-5; TRBD2 matches 9 bases. The CDR3 sequence is 16 residues long. Germline V gives CDR1 SGDLS, CDR2 YYNGEE. V dropped 4 bases and J dropped 0; count of bases not matched to a gene: 7. CDR3 DNA sequence: TGTGCCAGCAGCCCCCGACTAGCGGAGTACCAAGAGACCCAGTACTTC. Translating it yields CASSPRLAEYQETQYF.

The V and J genes are TRBV6-6 and TRBJ1-5; 9 bases line up with TRBD1. Trimming at V came to 5 bases and at J to 4 bases, leaving 6 bases not matched to a gene. The CDR3 sequence is 15 residues long. CDR1 and CDR2 (germline): MNHNY, SVGAGI (reference sequence). CDR3 protein: CASSALGQGNQPQHF. The CDR3 DNA reads as TGTGCCAGCAGTGCTTTGGGACAGGGTAATCAGCCCCAGCATTTT.

The V call is TRBV19, the J call TRBJ2-4, with TRBD2 identical over 8 bases. After removal of 4 bases from V and 15 bases from J, the junction contained 14 bases not matched to a gene. The CDR3 has 14 amino acids. Germline V gene sequence: CDR1 LNHDA, CDR2 SQIVND (reference sequence). The CDR3 DNA follows: TGTGCCAGTAGTAAATATGGGTCGGAGGGGACTAGGTACTTC. Amino acid sequence: CASSKYGSEGTRYF.

DNA for the CDR3: TGTGCCAGCTCACCTAACGTAGGGGATGGCTACACCTTC. This codes for CASSPNVGDGYTF. V gene TRBV18 combines with J gene TRBJ1-2; maybe TRBD1 (5 bases). Between the trimmed V and J ends, which lost 3 bases and 6 bases, there was a span of 11 bases. Germline CDR1 is KGHSH and CDR2 is LQKENI. CDR3 length: 13 residues.

V usage is TRBV5-1 and J usage is TRBJ1-5; D perhaps matches TRBD1 (5 bases). V lost 1 base and J 3 bases, leaving 11 bases between the germline ends. Germline CDR1 and CDR2: SGHRS and YFSETQ. The CDR3 has 15 residues. CDR3 coding DNA: TGCGCCAGCAGCTTGTTTGACGGACACAATCAGCCCCAGCATTTT. Translated, it gives CASSLFDGHNQPQHF.

The V call is TRBV2, the J call TRBJ2-3; TRBD2 matches at 10 bases. The CDR3 consists of 14 residues. The ends lost 5 bases at V and 3 bases at J; junction bases unmatched: 2. Germline V CDR1 and CDR2: SNHLY, FYNNEI. The CDR3 nucleotides are TGTGCCAGCAGTCTGACTAGCGGGACAGATACGCAGTATTTT. Protein sequence: CASSLTSGTDTQYF.

This chain connects TRBV13 to TRBJ2-2; possible D gene TRBD1, 5 bases. Between the trimmed V and J ends, which lost 0 bases and 2 bases, there was a span of 10 bases. The CDR3 consists of 16 residues. Germline CDR1 reads PRHDT; CDR2 reads FYEKMQ (reference sequence). The CDR3 coding sequence is TGTGCCAGCAGCTTAGGAGGCAGGGTCAACACCGGGGAGCTGTTTTTT. It codes for CASSLGGRVNTGELFF.

This chain connects TRBV9 to TRBJ1-2; 10 bases map to TRBD1. Germline-derived CDR1 and CDR2 are SGDLS and YYNGEE. CDR3 size: 16 residues. The V and J ends lost 1 base and 6 bases, in that order; junction bases with no gene match: 9. This chain's CDR3 is CASSVFPGQGSHGYTF. The CDR3 coding sequence is TGTGCCAGCAGCGTATTTCCGGGACAGGGGTCCCATGGCTACACCTTC.

The chain links TRBV18 to TRBJ1-2; 8 nucleotides match TRBD1. V lost 6 bases and J lost 8; bases outside the gene matches: 11. CDR1 KGHSH and CDR2 LQKENI come from the germline V gene. The CDR3 has 14 residues. CDR3: CASSPGTGADGYTF. In DNA form, the CDR3 reads TGTGCCAGCTCGCCGGGGACAGGTGCCGACGGCTACACCTTC.

The chain couples TRBV11-3 to TRBJ2-2; perhaps TRBD2 as D (6 bases). V was cut by 5 bases and J by 8 bases, with 21 bases left in between. Germline V gene data show CDR1 as SGHNT and CDR2 as YENEEA. This CDR3 spans 16 amino acids. The CDR3 loop reads CASSPGVHGEEGELFF. CDR3 DNA: TGTGCCAGCAGCCCGGGGGTGCATGGGGAAGAGGGGGAGCTGTTTTTT.

As concerns this clone: A junction end diverges from the germline sequence, so it may reflect a read error. The chain couples TRBV5-4 to TRBJ2-6; D might be TRBD1 (6 bases). This CDR3 has 16 residues. Looked up from germline, CDR1 is SGHNT and CDR2 is YYREEE (reference sequence). The CDR3 nucleotides read TGTGCCAGCAGTCCGAGGACAGCTAAAGGGGGCAACGTCCTGACTTTC. Translation: CASSPRTAKGGNVLTF. Full variable domain (outside the CDR3, taken from reference TRBV5-4 and TRBJ2-6): ETGVTQSPTHLIKTRGQQVTLRCSSQSGHNTVSWYQQALGQGPQFIFQYYREEENGRGNFPPRFSGLQFPNYSSELNVNALELDDSALYLCASSPRTAKGGNVLTFGAGSRLTVL.

This chain links TRBV4-2 with TRBJ2-1, with 14 bases identical to TRBD2. V trimming: 3 bases; J trimming: 4 bases; junction bases outside the gene matches: 5. The CDR3 totals 17 residues. CDR1 is LGHNA, CDR2 YNFKEQ, per germline. The CDR3 sequence: CASSQRLAGGLYNEQFF. In nucleotides, the CDR3 is TGTGCCAGCAGCCAGAGACTAGCGGGAGGGCTTTACAATGAGCAGTTCTTC.

This clone showed up just once. The chain couples TRBV9 to TRBJ2-6; the D gene is possibly TRBD1 (6 bases). The length of the CDR3 is 19 residues. Germline V gene sequence: CDR1 SGDLS, CDR2 YYNGEE. Between the trimmed V and J ends, which lost 0 bases and 3 bases, there was a span of 19 bases. DNA for the CDR3: TGTGCCAGCAGCGTAGTTCCCCGGGCAGGGGTCAGTGGGGCCAACGTCCTGACTTTC. Its protein is CASSVVPRAGVSGANVLTF.